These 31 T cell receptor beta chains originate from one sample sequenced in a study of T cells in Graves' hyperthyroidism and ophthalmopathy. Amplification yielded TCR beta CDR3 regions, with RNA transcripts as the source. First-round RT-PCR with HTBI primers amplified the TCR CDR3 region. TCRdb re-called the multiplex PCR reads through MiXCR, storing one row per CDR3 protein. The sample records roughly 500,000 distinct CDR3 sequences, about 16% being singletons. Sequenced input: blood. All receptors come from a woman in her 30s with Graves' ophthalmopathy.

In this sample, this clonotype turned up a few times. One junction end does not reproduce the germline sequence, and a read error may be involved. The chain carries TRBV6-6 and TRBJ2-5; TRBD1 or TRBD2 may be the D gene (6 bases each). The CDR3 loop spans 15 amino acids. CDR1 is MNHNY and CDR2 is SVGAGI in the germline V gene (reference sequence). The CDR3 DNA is TGTGCCAGCAGTTACAACAGGGACTTCCAAGGGACCCAGTACTTC. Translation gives CASSYNRDFQGTQYF.

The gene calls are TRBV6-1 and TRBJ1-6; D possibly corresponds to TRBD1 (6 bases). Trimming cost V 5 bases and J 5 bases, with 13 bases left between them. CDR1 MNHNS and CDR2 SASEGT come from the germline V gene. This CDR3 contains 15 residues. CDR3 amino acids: CASSPEGTNNSPLHF. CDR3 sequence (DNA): TGTGCCAGCAGTCCGGAAGGGACAAATAATTCACCCCTCCACTTT.

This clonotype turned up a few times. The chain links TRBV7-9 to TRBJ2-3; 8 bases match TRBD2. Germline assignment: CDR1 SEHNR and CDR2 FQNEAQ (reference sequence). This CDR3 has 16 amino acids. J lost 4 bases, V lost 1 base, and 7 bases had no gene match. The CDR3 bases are TGTGCCAGCAGCTTAGATTCAGCGGGGGACTCAGATACGCAGTATTTT. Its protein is CASSLDSAGDSDTQYF.

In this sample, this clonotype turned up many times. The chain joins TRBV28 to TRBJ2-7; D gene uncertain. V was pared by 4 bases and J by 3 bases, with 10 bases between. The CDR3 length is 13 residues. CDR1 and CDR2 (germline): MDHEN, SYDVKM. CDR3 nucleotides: TGTGCCAGCAGTTCCCGTGGGTTCTACGAGCAGTACTTC. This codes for CASSSRGFYEQYF.

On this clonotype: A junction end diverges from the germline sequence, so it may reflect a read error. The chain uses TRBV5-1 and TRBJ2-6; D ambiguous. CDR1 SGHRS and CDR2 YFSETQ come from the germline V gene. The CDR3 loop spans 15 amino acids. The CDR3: CASSLIFSGANVLTF. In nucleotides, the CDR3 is TGTGCCAGCAGCTTGATCTTCTCTGGGGCCAACGTCCTGACTTTC.

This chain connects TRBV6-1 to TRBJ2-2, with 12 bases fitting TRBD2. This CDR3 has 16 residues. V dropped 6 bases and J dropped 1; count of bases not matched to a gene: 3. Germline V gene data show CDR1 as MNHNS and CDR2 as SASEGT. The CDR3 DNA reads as TGTGCCAGCAGGGAACTAGCGGGAGGGAACACCGGGGAGCTGTTTTTT. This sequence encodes CASRELAGGNTGELFF.

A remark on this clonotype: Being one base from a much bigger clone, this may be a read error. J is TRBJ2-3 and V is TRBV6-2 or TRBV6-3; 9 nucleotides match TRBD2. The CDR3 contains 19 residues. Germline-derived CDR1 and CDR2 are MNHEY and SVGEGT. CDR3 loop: CVSRGSGRRLDSLTDTQYF. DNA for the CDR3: TGTGTCAGCAGGGGGAGCGGGAGGAGACTAGATTCCCTCACAGATACGCAGTATTTT.

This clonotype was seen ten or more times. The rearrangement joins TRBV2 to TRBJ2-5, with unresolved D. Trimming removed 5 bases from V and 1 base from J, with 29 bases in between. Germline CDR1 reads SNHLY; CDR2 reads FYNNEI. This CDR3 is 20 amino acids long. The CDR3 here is CASSKVGQWLGQSIQETQYF. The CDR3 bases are TGTGCCAGCAGTAAGGTCGGGCAGTGGCTAGGCCAGTCCATCCAAGAGACCCAGTACTTC.

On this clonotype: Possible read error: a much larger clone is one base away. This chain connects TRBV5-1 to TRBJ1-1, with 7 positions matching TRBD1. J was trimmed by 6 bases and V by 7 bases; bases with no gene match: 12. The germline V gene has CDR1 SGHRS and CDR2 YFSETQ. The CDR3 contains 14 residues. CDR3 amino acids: CASGGAGGLAEAFF. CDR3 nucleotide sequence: TGCGCCAGCGGCGGGGCAGGGGGTCTCGCTGAAGCTTTCTTT.

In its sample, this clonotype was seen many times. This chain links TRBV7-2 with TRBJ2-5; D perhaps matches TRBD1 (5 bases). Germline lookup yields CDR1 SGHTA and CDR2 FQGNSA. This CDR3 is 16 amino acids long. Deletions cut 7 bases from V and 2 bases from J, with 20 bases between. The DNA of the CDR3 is TGTGCCAGCACCCTATCATCGAGACAGCATCAAGAGACCCAGTACTTC. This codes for CASTLSSRQHQETQYF.

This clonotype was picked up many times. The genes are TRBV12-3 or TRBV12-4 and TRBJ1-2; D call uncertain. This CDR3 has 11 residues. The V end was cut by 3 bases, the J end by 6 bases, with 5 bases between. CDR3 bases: TGTGCCAGCAGTTTTGGGGATGGCTACACCTTC. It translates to CASSFGDGYTF.

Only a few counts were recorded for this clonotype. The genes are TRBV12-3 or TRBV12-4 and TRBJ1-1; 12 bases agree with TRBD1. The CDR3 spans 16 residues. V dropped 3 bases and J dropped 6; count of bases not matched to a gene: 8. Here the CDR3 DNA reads TGTGCCAGCAGTTTGCCGGGACAGGGGGCGAGGTCTGAAGCTTTCTTT. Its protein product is CASSLPGQGARSEAFF.

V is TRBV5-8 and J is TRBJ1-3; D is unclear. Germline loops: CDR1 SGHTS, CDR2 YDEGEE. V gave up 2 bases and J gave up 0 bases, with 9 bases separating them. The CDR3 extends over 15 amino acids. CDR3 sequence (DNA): TGTGCCAGCAGCTTCGTGCAAAGCTCTGGAAACACCATATATTTT. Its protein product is CASSFVQSSGNTIYF.

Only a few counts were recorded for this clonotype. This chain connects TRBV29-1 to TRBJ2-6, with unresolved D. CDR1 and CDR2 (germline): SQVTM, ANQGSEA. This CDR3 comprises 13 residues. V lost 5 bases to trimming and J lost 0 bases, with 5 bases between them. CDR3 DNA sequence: TGCAGCGTTACTGACTCTGGGGCCAACGTCCTGACTTTC. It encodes CSVTDSGANVLTF.

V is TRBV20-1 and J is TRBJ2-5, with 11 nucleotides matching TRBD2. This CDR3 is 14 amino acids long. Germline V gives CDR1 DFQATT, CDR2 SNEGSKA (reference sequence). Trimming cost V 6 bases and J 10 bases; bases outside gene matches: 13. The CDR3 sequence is CSAKSTTSGNVQYF. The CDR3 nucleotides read TGCAGTGCCAAGTCCACGACTAGCGGGAATGTCCAGTACTTC.

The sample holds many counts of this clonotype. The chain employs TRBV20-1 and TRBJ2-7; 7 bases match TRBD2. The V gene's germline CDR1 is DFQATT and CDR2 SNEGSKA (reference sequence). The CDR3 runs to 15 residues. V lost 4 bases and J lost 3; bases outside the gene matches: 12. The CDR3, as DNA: TGCAGTGCTAACAACCGGACTAGTGTAGGCTACGAGCAGTACTTC. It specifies CSANNRTSVGYEQYF.

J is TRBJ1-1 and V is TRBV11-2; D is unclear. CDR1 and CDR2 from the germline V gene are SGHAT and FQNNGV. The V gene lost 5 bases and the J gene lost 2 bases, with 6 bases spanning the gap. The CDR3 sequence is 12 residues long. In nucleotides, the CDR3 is TGTGCCAGCAGCCATCCAAACACTGAAGCTTTCTTT. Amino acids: CASSHPNTEAFF.

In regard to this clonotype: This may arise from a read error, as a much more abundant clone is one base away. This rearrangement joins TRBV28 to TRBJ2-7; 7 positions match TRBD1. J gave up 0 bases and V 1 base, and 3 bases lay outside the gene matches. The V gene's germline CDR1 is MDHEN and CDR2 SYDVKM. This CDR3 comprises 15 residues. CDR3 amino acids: CASSLSRDSSYEQYF. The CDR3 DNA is TGTGCCAGCAGTTTATCTCGGGACAGCTCCTACGAGCAGTACTTC.

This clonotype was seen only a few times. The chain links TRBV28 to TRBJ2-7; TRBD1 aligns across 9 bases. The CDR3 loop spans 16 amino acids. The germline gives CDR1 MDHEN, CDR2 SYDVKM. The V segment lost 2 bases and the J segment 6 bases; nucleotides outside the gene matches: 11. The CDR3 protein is CASSLGGQGGESEQYF. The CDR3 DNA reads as TGTGCCAGCAGTTTAGGGGGACAGGGAGGAGAGTCCGAGCAGTACTTC.

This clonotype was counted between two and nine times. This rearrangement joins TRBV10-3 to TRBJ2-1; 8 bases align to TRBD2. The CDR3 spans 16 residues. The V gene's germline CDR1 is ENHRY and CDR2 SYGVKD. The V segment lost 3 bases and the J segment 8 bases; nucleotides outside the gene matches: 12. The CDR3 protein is CAISELVSGSYYEQFF. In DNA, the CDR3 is TGTGCCATCAGTGAATTAGTCAGCGGGAGTTACTATGAGCAGTTCTTC.

The CDR3 nucleotides are TGTGCCAGCAGCCAAGAAGCAGGGGGCACTGAGCAGTTCTTC. It encodes CASSQEAGGTEQFF. J is TRBJ2-1 and V is TRBV3-1; 8 nucleotides match TRBD1. Germline values: CDR1 LGHDT, CDR2 YNNKEL (reference sequence). V was clipped by 0 bases and J by 9 bases; unmatched bases: 4. The CDR3 length is 14 residues.

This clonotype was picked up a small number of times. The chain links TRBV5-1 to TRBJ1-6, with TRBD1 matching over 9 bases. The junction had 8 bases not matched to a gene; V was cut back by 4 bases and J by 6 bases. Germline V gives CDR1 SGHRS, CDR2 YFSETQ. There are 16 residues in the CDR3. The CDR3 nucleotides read TGCGCCAGCAGCATAAGCGGACAGGGGCGTAATTCACCCCTCCACTTT. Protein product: CASSISGQGRNSPLHF.

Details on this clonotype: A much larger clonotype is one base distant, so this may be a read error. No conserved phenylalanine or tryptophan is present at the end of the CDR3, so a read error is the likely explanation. Here the CDR3 reads CASSYNRYSPLHL. CDR3 nucleotide sequence: TGTGCCAGCAGTTACAATCGGTATTCACCCCTCCACCTT. The chain has TRBV12-3 or TRBV12-4 and TRBJ1-6; no clear D. The CDR3 contains 13 residues. Trimming removed 4 bases from V and 8 bases from J, with 9 bases in between.

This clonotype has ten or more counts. The CDR3 DNA reads as TGTGCCAGCTCACCACTGAAGGGTATCACAGATACGCAGTATTTT. Protein product: CASSPLKGITDTQYF. This rearrangement joins TRBV18 to TRBJ2-3; D remains unclear. Germline V gene lookup returns CDR1 KGHSH and CDR2 LQKENI. The CDR3 extends over 15 amino acids. Trimming shortened V by 1 base and J by 2 bases, and 10 bases separated the two germline ends. Looking up the rest from reference TRBV18 and TRBJ2-3 gives the full variable domain: NAGVMQNPRHLVRRRGQEARLRCSPMKGHSHVYWYRQLPEEGLKFMVYLQKENIIDESGMPKERFSAEFPKEGPSILRIQQVVRGDSAAYFCASSPLKGITDTQYFGPGTRLTVL.

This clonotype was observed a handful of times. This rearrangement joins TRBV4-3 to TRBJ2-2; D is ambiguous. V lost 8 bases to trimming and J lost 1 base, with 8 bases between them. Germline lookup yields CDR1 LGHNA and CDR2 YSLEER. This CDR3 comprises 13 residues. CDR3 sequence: CASRVGNTGELFF. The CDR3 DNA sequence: TGCGCCAGCCGAGTGGGGAACACCGGGGAGCTGTTTTTT.

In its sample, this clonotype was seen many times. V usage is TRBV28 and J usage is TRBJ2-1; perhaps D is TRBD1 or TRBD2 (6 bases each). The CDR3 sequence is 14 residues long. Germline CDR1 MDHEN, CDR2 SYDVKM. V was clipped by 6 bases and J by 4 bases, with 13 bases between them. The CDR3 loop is CASRRGVSYNEQFF. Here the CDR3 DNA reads TGTGCCAGCAGGAGGGGGGTATCATACAATGAGCAGTTCTTC.

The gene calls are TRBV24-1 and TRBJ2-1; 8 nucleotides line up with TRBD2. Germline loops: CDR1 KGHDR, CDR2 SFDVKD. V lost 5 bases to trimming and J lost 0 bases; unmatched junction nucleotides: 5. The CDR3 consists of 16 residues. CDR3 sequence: CATSGTGTSSYNEQFF. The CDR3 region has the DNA TGTGCCACCAGTGGAACCGGGACTAGCTCCTACAATGAGCAGTTCTTC.

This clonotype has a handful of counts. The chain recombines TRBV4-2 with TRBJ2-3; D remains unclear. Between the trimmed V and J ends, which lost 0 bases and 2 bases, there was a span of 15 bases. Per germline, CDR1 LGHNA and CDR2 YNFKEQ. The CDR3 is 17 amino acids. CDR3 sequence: CASSQERLESSTDTQYF. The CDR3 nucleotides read TGTGCCAGCAGCCAAGAAAGGTTGGAGTCTTCCACAGATACGCAGTATTTT.

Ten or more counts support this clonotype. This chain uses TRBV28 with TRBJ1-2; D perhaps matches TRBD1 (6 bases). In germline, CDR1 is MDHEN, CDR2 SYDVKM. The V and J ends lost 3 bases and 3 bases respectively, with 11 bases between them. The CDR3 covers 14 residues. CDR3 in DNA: TGTGCCAGCAGTTTTGGGGGCTTAGACTATGGCTACACCTTC. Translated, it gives CASSFGGLDYGYTF.

DNA of the CDR3: TGTGCCTGGAGCGTGATCTGGCAAAATGAAAAACTGTTTTTT. This codes for CAWSVIWQNEKLFF. V and J are TRBV30 and TRBJ1-4; no firm D call. The V end was cut by 3 bases, the J end by 5 bases, with 13 bases between. The CDR3 has 14 residues. Germline CDR1 reads GTSNPN; CDR2 reads SVGIG (reference sequence).

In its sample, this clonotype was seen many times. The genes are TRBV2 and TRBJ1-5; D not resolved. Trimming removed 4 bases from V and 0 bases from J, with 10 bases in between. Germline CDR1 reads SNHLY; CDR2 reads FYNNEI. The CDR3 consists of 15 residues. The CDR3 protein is CASSAGFDSNQPQHF. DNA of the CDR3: TGTGCCAGCAGTGCGGGATTTGATAGCAATCAGCCCCAGCATTTT.